A single T cell receptor (beta chain) is shown here with its context. Its antigen remains unknown. This sample stems from a study of PD-1 blockade in classical Hodgkin lymphoma. Stated time point: cycle 4 day 1 (C4D1), after 5 to 7 weeks of nivolumab. Relapse was seen in all patients after autologous stem cell transplantation, and brentuximab vedotin exposure was variable. The study recorded best responses of complete response, partial response or progressive disease. V gave up 6 bases and J gave up 7 bases, with 9 bases separating them. CDR3 length: 12 residues. Per germline, CDR1 MNHEY and CDR2 SVGAGI. Study-level findings and limits: Nothing has yet pinned down what causes the repertoire differences, possibly disease activity or prior therapy. A significant rise in TCR diversity by C4D1 was seen for CD4+ but not CD8+ cells. Newly diagnosed and completely responding patients shared comparable baseline diversity.

Sequencing used immunoSEQ multiplex PCR; TCRdb keeps in-frame clones, though not all of them. The sample has fewer than 95,000 clones; 83% are singletons. The TCR was taken from a human donor with classical Hodgkin lymphoma. The starting material was peripheral blood mononuclear cells (PBMCs), obtained before the fourth cycle of nivolumab. V is TRBV6-5 and J is TRBJ2-2, with D possibly matching TRBD2 (5 bases). The CDR3 DNA reads TGTGCCAGCAGGAGGGTGGGCGGGGAGCTGTTTTTT. Its protein is CASRRVGGELFF.